Detailed here is one TCR beta chain. The data originate from a study of shared clonotypes between healthy human individuals. V lost 4 bases, J lost 6 bases, and 16 bases lay in between. Germline V gene sequence: CDR1 MNHEY, CDR2 SVGAGI. The CDR3 runs to 14 residues. Repertoires were generated with immunoSEQ multiplex PCR, while TCRdb's copy carries only in-frame clones and drops some. The top ten clones hold roughly 0.13% of a sample with some 2,400,000 clones, approximately 95% of them seen once. The source of this sequence is a man younger than 30 in good health. This chain joins TRBV6-5 and TRBJ2-7; the D gene is possibly TRBD2 (5 bases). The sequenced material came from naive CD4+ T cells sorted from blood. This sample's subset: CD45RA+ positively selected. DNA of the CDR3: TGTGCCAGCAGTTGGGTTTCTAGCACCGTCGAGCAGTACTTC. Amino acid sequence: CASSWVSSTVEQYF.